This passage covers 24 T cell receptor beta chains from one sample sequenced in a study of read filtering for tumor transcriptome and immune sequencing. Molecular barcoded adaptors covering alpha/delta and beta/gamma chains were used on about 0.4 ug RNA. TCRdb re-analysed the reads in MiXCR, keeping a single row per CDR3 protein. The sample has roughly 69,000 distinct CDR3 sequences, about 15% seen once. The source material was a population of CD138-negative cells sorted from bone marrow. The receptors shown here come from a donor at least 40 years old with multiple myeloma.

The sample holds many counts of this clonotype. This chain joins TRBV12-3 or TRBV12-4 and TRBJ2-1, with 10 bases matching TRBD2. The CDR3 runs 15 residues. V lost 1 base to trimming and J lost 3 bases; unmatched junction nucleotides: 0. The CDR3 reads CASSLVAGGYNEQFF. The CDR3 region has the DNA TGTGCCAGCAGTTTAGTAGCGGGAGGCTACAATGAGCAGTTCTTC.

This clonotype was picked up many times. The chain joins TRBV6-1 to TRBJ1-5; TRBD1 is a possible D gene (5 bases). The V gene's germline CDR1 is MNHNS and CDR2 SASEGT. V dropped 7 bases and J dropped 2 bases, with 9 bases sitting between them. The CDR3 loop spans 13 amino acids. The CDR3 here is CASKWDGNQPQHF. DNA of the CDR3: TGTGCCAGCAAATGGGACGGCAATCAGCCCCAGCATTTT.

The CDR3, as DNA: TGCAGCGTTGGGGGAGACGGTAATCAGCCCCAGCATTTT. It codes for CSVGGDGNQPQHF. The V gene is TRBV29-1, the J gene TRBJ1-5; D is unresolved. The V gene lost 4 bases and the J gene lost 4 bases, with 11 bases spanning the gap. This CDR3 is built from 13 residues. CDR1 is SQVTM and CDR2 is ANQGSEA in the germline V gene.

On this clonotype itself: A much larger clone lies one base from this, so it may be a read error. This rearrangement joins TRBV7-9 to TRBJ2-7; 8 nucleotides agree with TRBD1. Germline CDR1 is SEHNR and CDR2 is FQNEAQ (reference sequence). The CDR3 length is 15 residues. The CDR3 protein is CVSSLPTGVIHEQYF. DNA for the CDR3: TGTGTCAGCAGCTTACCGACAGGGGTTATCCACGAGCAGTACTTC.

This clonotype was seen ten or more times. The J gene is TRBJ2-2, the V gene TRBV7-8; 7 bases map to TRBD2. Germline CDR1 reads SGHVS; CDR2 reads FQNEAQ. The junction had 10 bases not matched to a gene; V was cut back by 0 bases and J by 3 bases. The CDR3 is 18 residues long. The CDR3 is CASSLARGGFGYTGELFF. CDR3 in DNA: TGTGCCAGCAGCTTAGCGCGCGGGGGATTCGGCTACACCGGGGAGCTGTTTTTT.

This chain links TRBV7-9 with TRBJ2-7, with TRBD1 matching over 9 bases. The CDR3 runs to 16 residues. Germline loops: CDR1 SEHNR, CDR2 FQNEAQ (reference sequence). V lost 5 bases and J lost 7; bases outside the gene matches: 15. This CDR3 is CASSLGAGQGRREQYF. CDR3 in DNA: TGTGCCAGCAGCCTCGGGGCGGGACAGGGAAGAAGGGAGCAGTACTTC.

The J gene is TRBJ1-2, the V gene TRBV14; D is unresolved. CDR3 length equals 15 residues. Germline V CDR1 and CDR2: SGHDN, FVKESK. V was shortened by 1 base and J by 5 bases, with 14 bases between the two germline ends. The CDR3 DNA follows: TGTGCCAGCAGCCAAGGTCGTCAGGCGAAGTATGGCTACACCTTC. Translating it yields CASSQGRQAKYGYTF.

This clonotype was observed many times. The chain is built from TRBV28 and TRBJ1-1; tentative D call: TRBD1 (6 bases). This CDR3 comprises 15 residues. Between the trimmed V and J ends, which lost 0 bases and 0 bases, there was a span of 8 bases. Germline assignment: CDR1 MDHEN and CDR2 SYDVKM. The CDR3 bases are TGTGCCAGCAGTTTATGGAACAGGGTGAACACTGAAGCTTTCTTT. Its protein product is CASSLWNRVNTEAFF.

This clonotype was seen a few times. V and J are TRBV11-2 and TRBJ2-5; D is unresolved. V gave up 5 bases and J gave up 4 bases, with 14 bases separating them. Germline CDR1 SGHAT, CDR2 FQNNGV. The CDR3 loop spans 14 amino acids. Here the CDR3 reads CASSPSGSLETQYF. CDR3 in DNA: TGTGCCAGCAGCCCCTCCGGTAGTCTAGAGACCCAGTACTTC. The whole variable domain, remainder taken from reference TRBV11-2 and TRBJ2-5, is EAGVAQSPRYKIIEKRQSVAFWCNPISGHATLYWYQQILGQGPKLLIQFQNNGVVDDSQLPKDRFSAERLKGVDSTLKIQPAKLEDSAVYLCASSPSGSLETQYFGPGTRLLVL.

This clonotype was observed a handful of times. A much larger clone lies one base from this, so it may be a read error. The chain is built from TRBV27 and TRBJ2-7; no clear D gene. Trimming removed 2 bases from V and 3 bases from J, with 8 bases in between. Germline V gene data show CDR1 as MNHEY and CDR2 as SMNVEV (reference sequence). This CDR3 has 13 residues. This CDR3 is CASSLATDYEQYF. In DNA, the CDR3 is TGTGCCAGCAGTTTAGCGACGGACTACGAGCAGTACTTC.

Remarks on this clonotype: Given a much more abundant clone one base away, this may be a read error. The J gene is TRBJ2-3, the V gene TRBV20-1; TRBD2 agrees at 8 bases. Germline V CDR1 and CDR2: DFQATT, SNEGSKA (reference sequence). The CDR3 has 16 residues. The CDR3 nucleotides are TGCAGTGCTAGAGAGGGGCTAGCGGGTTCCACAGATACGCGGTATTTT. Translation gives CSAREGLAGSTDTRYF.

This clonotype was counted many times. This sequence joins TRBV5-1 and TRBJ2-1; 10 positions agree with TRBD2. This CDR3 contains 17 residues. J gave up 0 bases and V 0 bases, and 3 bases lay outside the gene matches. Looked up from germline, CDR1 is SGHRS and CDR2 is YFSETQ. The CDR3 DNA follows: TGCGCCAGCAGCTTGGGACTAGCGGGTACCTCCTACAATGAGCAGTTCTTC. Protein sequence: CASSLGLAGTSYNEQFF. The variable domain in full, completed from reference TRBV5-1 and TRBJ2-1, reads KAGVTQTPRYLIKTRGQQVTLSCSPISGHRSVSWYQQTPGQGLQFLFEYFSETQRNKGNFPGRFSGRQFSNSRSEMNVSTLELGDSALYLCASSLGLAGTSYNEQFFGPGTRLTVL.

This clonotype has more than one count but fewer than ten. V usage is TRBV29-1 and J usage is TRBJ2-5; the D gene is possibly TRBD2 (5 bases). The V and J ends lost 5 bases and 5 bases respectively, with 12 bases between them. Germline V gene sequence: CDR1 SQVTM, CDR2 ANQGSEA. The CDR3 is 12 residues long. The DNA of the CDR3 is TGCAGCGTTAGGCTAGCTGGGGAGACCCAGTACTTC. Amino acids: CSVRLAGETQYF.

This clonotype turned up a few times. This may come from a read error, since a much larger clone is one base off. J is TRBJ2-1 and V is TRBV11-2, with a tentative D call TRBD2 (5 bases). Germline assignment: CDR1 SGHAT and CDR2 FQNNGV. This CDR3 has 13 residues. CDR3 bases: TGTGCCAGCAGCTCGACTACCCACAATGTGCAGTTCTTC. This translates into CASSSTTHNVQFF.

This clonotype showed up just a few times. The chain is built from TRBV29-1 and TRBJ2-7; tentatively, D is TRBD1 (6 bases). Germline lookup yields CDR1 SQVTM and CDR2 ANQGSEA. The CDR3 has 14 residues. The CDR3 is CGAVRAGAAREQYF. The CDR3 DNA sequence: TGCGGCGCCGTCAGGGCAGGGGCGGCTCGCGAGCAGTACTTC.

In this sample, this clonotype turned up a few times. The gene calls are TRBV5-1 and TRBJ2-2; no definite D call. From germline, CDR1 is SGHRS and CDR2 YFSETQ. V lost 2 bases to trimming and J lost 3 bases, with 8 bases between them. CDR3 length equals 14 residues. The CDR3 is CASSFDTDTGELFF. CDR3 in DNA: TGCGCCAGCAGCTTCGACACAGACACCGGGGAGCTGTTTTTT.

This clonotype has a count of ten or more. CDR3 nucleotide sequence: TGTGCCACCAGTGACACTAGCAATCAGCCCCAGCATTTT. It translates to CATSDTSNQPQHF. The chain uses TRBV24-1 and TRBJ1-5; D ambiguous. Per germline, CDR1 KGHDR and CDR2 SFDVKD. The CDR3 consists of 13 residues. Deletions cut 4 bases from V and 0 bases from J, with 3 bases between.

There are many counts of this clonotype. The DNA for the CDR3 is TGCAGCGTTCTAGCGGCAGGGATATACGAGCAGTACTTC. It specifies CSVLAAGIYEQYF. The V gene is TRBV29-1, the J gene TRBJ2-7, with 7 bases lining up with TRBD2. With 5 bases clipped from V and 4 bases from J, the junction kept 8 bases outside the gene matches. Germline V gives CDR1 SQVTM, CDR2 ANQGSEA. This CDR3 comprises 13 residues.

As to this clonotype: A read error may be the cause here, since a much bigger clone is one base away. The CDR3: CASSFGLIHPANTGEPFF. Here the CDR3 DNA reads TGCGCCAGCAGCTTCGGGTTGATACATCCGGCGAACACCGGGGAGCCGTTTTTT. The gene calls are TRBV5-1 and TRBJ2-2; tentative D call: TRBD2 (5 bases). The germline gives CDR1 SGHRS, CDR2 YFSETQ. This CDR3 is 18 amino acids long.

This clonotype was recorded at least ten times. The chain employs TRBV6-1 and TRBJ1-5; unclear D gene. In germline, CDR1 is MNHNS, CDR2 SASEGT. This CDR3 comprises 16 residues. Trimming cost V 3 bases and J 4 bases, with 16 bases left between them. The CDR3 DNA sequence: TGTGCCAGCAGTGAGGACCTAGGACGGGTAAATCAGCCCCAGCATTTT. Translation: CASSEDLGRVNQPQHF.

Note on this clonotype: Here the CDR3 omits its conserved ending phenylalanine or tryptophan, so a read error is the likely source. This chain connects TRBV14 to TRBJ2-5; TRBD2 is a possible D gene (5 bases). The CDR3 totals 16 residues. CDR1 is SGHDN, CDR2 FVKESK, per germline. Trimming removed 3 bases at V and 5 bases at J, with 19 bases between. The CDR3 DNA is TGTGCCAGCAGCCAGATGGACGGGATGCTCAGTGAGACCCAGTACCTC. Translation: CASSQMDGMLSETQYL.

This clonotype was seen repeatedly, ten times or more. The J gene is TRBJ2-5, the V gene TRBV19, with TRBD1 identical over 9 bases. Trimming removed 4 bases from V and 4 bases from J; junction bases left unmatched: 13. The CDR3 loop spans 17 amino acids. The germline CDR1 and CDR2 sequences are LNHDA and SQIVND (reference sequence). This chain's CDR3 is CASSNEQGAGSGETQYF. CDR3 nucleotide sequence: TGTGCCAGTAGTAACGAACAGGGGGCCGGTTCGGGAGAGACCCAGTACTTC.

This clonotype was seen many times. CDR3 loop: CAWRSPWTMNTEAFF. In DNA, the CDR3 is TGTGCCTGGAGATCACCCTGGACGATGAACACTGAAGCTTTCTTT. The chain is built from TRBV30 and TRBJ1-1; D is uncertain. CDR3 length: 15 amino acids. The germline V gene has CDR1 GTSNPN and CDR2 SVGIG (reference sequence). Deletions cut 3 bases from V and 0 bases from J, with 14 bases between.

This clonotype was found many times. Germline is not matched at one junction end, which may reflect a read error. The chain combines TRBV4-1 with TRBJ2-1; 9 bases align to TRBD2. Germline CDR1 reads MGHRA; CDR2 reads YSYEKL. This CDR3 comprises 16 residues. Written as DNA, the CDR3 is TGTGCCAGCAGCCAATTAGCGGGAGTTACCTACAATGAGCAGTTCTTC. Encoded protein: CASSQLAGVTYNEQFF.